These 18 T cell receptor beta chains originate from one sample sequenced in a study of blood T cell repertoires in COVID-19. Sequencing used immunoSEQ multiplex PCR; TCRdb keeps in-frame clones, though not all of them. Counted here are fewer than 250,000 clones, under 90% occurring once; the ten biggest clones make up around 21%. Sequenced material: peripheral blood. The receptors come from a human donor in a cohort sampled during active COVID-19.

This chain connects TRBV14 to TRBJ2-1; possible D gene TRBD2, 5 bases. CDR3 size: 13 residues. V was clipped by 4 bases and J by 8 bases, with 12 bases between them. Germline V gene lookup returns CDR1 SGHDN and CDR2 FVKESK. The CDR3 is CASSLWVRDEQFF. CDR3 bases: TGTGCCAGCAGCCTCTGGGTGAGGGATGAGCAGTTCTTC. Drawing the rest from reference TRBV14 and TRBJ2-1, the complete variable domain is EAGVTQFPSHSVIEKGQTVTLRCDPISGHDNLYWYRRVMGKEIKFLLHFVKESKQDESGMPNNRFLAERTGGTYSTLKVQPAELEDSGVYFCASSLWVRDEQFFGPGTRLTVL.

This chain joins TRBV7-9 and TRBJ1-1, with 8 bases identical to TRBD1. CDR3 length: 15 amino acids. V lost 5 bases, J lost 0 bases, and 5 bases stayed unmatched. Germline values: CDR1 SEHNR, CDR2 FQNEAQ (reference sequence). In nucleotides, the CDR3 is TGTGCCAGCAGCCCGGACAGGGCTGTGAACACTGAAGCTTTCTTT. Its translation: CASSPDRAVNTEAFF. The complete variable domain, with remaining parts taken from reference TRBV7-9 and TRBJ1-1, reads DTGVSQNPRHKITKRGQNVTFRCDPISEHNRLYWYRQTLGQGPEFLTYFQNEAQLEKSRLLSDRFSAERPKGSFSTLEIQRTEQGDSAMYLCASSPDRAVNTEAFFGQGTRLTVV.

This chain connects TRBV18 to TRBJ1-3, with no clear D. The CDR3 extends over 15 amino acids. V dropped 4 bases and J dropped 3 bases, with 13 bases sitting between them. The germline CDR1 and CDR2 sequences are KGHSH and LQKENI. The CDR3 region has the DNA TGTGCCAGCTCACGTATTCGGGGAGATGGAAACACCATATATTTT. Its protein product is CASSRIRGDGNTIYF. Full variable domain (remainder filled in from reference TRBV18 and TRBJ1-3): NAGVMQNPRHLVRRRGQEARLRCSPMKGHSHVYWYRQLPEEGLKFMVYLQKENIIDESGMPKERFSAEFPKEGPSILRIQQVVRGDSAAYFCASSRIRGDGNTIYFGEGSWLTVV.

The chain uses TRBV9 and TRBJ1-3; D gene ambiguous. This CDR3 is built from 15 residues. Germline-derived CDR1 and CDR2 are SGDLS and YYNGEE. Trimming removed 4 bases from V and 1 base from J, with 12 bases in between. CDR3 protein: CASSPILSSGNTIYF. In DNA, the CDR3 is TGTGCCAGCAGCCCGATACTATCGTCTGGAAACACCATATATTTT. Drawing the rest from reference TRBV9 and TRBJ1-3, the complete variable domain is DSGVTQTPKHLITATGQRVTLRCSPRSGDLSVYWYQQSLDQGLQFLIQYYNGEERAKGNILERFSAQQFPDLHSELNLSSLELGDSALYFCASSPILSSGNTIYFGEGSWLTVV.

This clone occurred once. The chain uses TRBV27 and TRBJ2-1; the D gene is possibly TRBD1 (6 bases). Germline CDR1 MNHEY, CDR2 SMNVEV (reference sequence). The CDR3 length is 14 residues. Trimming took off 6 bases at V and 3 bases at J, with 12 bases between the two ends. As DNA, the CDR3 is TGTGCCAGCAGAGAACAGGGATTCTACAATGAGCAGTTCTTC. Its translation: CASREQGFYNEQFF.

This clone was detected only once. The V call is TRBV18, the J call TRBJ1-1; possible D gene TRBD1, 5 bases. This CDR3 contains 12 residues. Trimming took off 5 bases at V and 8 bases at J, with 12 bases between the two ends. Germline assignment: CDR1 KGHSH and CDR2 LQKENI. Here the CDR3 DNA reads TGTGCCAGCTCAAGAAGACAGATCGAAGCTTTCTTT. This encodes CASSRRQIEAFF.

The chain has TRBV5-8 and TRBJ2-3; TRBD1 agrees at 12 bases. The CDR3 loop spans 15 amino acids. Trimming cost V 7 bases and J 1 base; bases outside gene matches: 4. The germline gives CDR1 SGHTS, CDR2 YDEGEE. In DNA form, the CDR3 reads TGTGCCAGCGGTGGGACAGGGGGCGGCACAGATACGCAGTATTTT. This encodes CASGGTGGGTDTQYF.

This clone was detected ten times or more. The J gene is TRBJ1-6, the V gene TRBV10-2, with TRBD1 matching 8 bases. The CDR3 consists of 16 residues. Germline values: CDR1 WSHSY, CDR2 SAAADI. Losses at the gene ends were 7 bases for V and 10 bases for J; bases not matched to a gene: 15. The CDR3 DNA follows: TGCGCCAGCAACCTCTCGATCAGGGGGCAGAAATCACCCCTCCACTTT. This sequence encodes CASNLSIRGQKSPLHF.

CDR3 in amino acids: CSVGQGGNNEQFF. CDR3 DNA sequence: TGCAGCGTTGGACAGGGGGGGAATAATGAGCAGTTCTTC. The V gene is TRBV29-1, the J gene TRBJ2-1; 9 nucleotides align to TRBD1. The length of the CDR3 is 13 residues. The V gene end was trimmed by 4 bases and the J gene end by 7 bases; junction bases not matched to a gene: 5. The V gene's germline CDR1 is SQVTM and CDR2 ANQGSEA.

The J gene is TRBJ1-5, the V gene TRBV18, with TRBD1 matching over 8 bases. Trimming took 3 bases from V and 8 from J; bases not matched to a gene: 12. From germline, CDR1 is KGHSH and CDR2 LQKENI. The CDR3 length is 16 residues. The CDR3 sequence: CASSPYRTGTVEPQHF. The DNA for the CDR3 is TGTGCCAGCTCACCCTACCGGACAGGGACGGTTGAGCCCCAGCATTTT.

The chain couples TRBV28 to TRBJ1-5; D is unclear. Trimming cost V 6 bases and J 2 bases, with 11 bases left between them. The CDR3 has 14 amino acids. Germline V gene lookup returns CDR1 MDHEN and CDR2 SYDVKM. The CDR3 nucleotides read TGTGCCAGCAGCCCATACGGTGGCAATCAGCCCCAGCATTTT. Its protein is CASSPYGGNQPQHF.

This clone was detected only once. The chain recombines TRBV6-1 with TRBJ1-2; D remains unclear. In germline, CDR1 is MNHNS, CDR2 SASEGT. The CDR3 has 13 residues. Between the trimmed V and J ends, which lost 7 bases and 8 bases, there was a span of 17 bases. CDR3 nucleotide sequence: TGTGCCAGCAAAACTGGGCCTGGTAGGGGCTACACCTTC. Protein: CASKTGPGRGYTF.

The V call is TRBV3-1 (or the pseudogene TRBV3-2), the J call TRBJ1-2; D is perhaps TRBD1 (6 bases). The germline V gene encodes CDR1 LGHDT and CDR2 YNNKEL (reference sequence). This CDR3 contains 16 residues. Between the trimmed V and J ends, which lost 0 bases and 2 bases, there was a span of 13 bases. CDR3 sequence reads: CASSQEAVQGNYGYTF. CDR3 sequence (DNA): TGTGCCAGCAGCCAAGAGGCGGTTCAGGGGAACTATGGCTACACCTTC.

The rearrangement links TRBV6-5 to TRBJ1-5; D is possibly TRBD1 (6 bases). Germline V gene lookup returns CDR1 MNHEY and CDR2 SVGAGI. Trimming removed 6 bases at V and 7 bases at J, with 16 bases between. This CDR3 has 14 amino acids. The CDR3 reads CASRASGGGQPQHF. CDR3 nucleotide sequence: TGTGCCAGCAGGGCGAGCGGGGGCGGACAGCCCCAGCATTTT.

CDR3 coding DNA: TGCGCCAGCAGCTTGGTTTTGGGGGGGCGGACTGAAGCTTTCTTT. Protein sequence: CASSLVLGGRTEAFF. The chain carries TRBV5-1 and TRBJ1-1; D perhaps matches TRBD1 (6 bases). Germline V gene lookup returns CDR1 SGHRS and CDR2 YFSETQ. This CDR3 comprises 15 residues. Trimming stripped 0 bases from V and 5 bases from J, with 14 bases between.

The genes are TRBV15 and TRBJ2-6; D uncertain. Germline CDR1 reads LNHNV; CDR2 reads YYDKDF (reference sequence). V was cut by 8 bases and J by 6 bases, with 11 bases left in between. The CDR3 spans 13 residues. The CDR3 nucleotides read TGTGCCACCTCATTAGCTCCGGCCAACGTCCTGACTTTC. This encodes CATSLAPANVLTF.

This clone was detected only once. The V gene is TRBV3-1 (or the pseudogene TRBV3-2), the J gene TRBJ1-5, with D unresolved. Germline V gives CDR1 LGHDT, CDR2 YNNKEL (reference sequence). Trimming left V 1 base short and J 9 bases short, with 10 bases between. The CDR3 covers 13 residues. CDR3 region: CASSQGRAAPQHF. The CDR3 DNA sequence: TGTGCCAGCAGCCAAGGGAGGGCGGCGCCCCAGCATTTT.

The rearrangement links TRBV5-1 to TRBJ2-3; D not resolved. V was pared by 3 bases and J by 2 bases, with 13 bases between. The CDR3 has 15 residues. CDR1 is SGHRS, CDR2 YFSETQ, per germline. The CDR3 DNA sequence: TGCGCCAGCAGCTGGGCTTCAACGGCCACAGATACGCAGTATTTT. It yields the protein CASSWASTATDTQYF.